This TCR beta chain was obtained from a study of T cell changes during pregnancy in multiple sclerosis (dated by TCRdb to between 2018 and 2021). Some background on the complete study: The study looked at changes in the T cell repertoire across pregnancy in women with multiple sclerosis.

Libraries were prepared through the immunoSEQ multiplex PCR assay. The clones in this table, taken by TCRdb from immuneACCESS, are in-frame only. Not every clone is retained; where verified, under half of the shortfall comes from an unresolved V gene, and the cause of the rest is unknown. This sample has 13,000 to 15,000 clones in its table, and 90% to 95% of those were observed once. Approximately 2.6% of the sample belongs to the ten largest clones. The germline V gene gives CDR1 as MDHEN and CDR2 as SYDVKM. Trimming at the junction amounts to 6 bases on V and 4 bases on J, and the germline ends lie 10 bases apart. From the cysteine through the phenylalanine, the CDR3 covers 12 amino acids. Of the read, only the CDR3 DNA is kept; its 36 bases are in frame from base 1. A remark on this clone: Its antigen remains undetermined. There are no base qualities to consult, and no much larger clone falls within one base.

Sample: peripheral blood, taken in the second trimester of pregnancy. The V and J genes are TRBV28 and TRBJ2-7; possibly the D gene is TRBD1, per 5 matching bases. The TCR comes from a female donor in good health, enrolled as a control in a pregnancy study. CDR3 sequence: CASSIQGYEQYF. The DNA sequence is TGTGCCAGCAGCATCCAGGGTTACGAGCAGTACTTC.